The present T cell receptor beta chain was sequenced within a study of spatial heterogeneity in lung cancer. For the study at large: Raw reads showed each unique TCR and UMI combination turning up more than ten times on average. Study outcomes and limitations: It was found that expanded intratumoral alpha and beta TCR counts tracked tumor mutation counts.

Germline CDR1 reads SEHNR; CDR2 reads FQNEAQ (reference sequence). V shed 1 base and J shed 7 bases, with 10 bases lying between them. This CDR3 spans 13 amino acids. Time point given: sample taken at primary tumor resection. The study sequenced unsorted whole RNA from tumor, nontumor lung or frozen PBMC. TCRdb re-called the 5' RACE reads with MiXCR, one entry per CDR3 protein. The sample lists about 14,000 distinct CDR3 sequences, approximately 4.8% seen once, with around 19% in the top ten. This clonotype has a count of ten or more. Its antigen is unknown. The clonotype was recovered from a female donor with early-stage non-small cell lung cancer. The source material was lung tumor tissue, sampled at surgery. The chain combines TRBV7-9 with TRBJ1-1; possibly TRBD1 for D (5 bases). The CDR3 region is CASSLVTDGEAFF. For the CDR3, the DNA is TGTGCCAGCAGCTTAGTGACAGATGGTGAAGCTTTCTTT.